The subject of this entry is one T cell receptor beta chain. The antigen remains undetermined. This sample was taken from a study of lymphopenia after photon versus proton radiotherapy. Study outcomes and limitations: Under photons, naive T cells and diversity fell while effector/memory populations rose. Post-nadir TCR diversity decline inversely tracked overall survival among those who died. After lymphocyte nadir, photon-treated repertoires showed oligoclonal expansion, especially CD8+ Temra.

Profiled with immunoSEQ multiplex PCR; TCRdb holds only in-frame clones, not every one. The data contain roughly 150,000 clones, 88% of them singletons. This specimen consisted of peripheral blood, obtained from a patient treated with photon-based radiotherapy. This clonotype was sampled from a man aged 50 or older with gastric cancer.

The DNA of the CDR3 is TGTGCCAGCAGCCCAAGGACTAGCGGGAGCTCCTACGAGCAGTACTTC. Translation: CASSPRTSGSSYEQYF. The chain couples TRBV9 to TRBJ2-7, with 13 bases lining up with TRBD2. The CDR3 has 16 residues. The V and J ends lost 4 bases and 0 bases, in that order; junction bases with no gene match: 4. Looked up from germline, CDR1 is SGDLS and CDR2 is YYNGEE.